Presented here are 10 T cell receptor beta chains from one specimen sequenced in a study of metastatic and nonmetastatic thyroid tumors. All patients reached thyroid surgery having received no treatment beforehand. Using MiXCR, TCRdb re-called clones from the PCR reads. The sample holds around 41,000 clones, 13% seen once. The material sequenced was blood. These receptor sequences come from a female donor with papillary thyroid cancer or a benign thyroid nodule (not recorded which). Some clones in this sample may be carry-over from other donors' samples.

This clone was seen ten or more times. The chain is built from TRBV19 and TRBJ2-7; 7 bases match TRBD2. Trimming removed 3 bases from V and 6 bases from J; junction bases left unmatched: 5. The CDR3 is 13 amino acids. The V gene's germline CDR1 is LNHDA and CDR2 SQIVND (reference sequence). The CDR3 reads CASSIREAGEQYF. In DNA form, the CDR3 reads TGTGCCAGTAGTATCCGGGAGGCTGGCGAGCAGTACTTC. Based on the CDR3 plus reference TRBV19 and TRBJ2-7, the full variable domain is DGGITQSPKYLFRKEGQNVTLSCEQNLNHDAMYWYRQDPGQGLRLIYYSQIVNDFQKGDIAEGYSVSREKKESFPLTVTSAQKNPTAFYLCASSIREAGEQYFGPGTRLTVT.

This clone was seen repeatedly, ten times or more. The rearrangement joins TRBV15 to TRBJ1-2, with 9 bases that match TRBD1. J gave up 8 bases and V 11 bases, and 9 bases lay outside the gene matches. Per germline, CDR1 LNHNV and CDR2 YYDKDF (reference sequence). There are 12 residues in the CDR3. The CDR3 loop is CAAATGGLGYTF. The DNA of the CDR3 is TGTGCCGCTGCAACAGGGGGCCTAGGCTACACCTTC.

This clone was seen repeatedly, ten times or more. V gene TRBV6-1 combines with J gene TRBJ1-1; D gene uncertain. The CDR3 consists of 13 residues. Germline CDR1 MNHNS, CDR2 SASEGT. V was clipped by 4 bases and J by 3 bases, with 9 bases between them. CDR3 nucleotides: TGTGCCAGCAGTGCCACAAGGGACACTGAAGCTTTCTTT. This gives the protein CASSATRDTEAFF.

This clone was observed many times. This chain uses TRBV11-2 with TRBJ1-6; possible D gene TRBD1, 5 bases. V was pared by 2 bases and J by 7 bases, with 18 bases between. This CDR3 is built from 17 residues. Germline lookup yields CDR1 SGHAT and CDR2 FQNNGV. CDR3 amino acids: CASSLFPIREVNSPLHF. The DNA for the CDR3 is TGTGCCAGCAGCTTATTCCCCATCAGGGAGGTAAATTCACCCCTCCACTTT.

The chain links TRBV12-5 to TRBJ2-2; weak D call: TRBD1 (6 bases). CDR1 is LGHNT and CDR2 is FRNRAP in the germline V gene. Trimming took off 2 bases at V and 5 bases at J, with 15 bases between the two ends. The CDR3 length is 16 residues. CDR3 amino acids: CASGLPPRDKTGELFF. CDR3 nucleotides: TGTGCTAGTGGTTTGCCCCCACGGGACAAAACCGGGGAGCTGTTTTTT.

Many counts were recorded for this clone. CDR3 in amino acids: CSASNRQGEADTQYF. CDR3 DNA: TGCAGTGCTAGTAACAGACAGGGGGAGGCAGATACGCAGTATTTT. The chain is built from TRBV20-1 and TRBJ2-3; 9 positions agree with TRBD1. This CDR3 has 15 residues. The germline V gene has CDR1 DFQATT and CDR2 SNEGSKA (reference sequence). Germline trimming cut 3 bases from V and 4 bases from J; bases unmatched to any gene: 8.

This clone is a singleton in its sample. This may come from a read error, since a much larger clone is one base off. Other DNA sequences in this sample translate to the same CDR3. The chain couples TRBV5-6 to TRBJ2-1; 10 bases line up with TRBD2. This CDR3 has 16 residues. V dropped 6 bases and J dropped 6; count of bases not matched to a gene: 12. Germline-derived CDR1 and CDR2 are SGHDT and YYEEEE. CDR3 DNA sequence: TGTGCCAGCACTTACCTAGCTAGCGGGAGAGCCAATGAGCAGTTCTTC. Its translation is CASTYLASGRANEQFF.

This clone has just one count. Given a much more abundant clone one base away, this may be a read error. The rearrangement joins TRBV9 to TRBJ1-6, with D unresolved. CDR1 is SGDLS and CDR2 is YYNGEE in the germline V gene. The CDR3 contains 14 residues. The CDR3 spells CASSSETRDSPLHF. The CDR3 nucleotides are TGTGCCAGCAGCTCAGAGACGAGGGATTCACCCCTCCACTTC.

This clone was detected many times. This chain links TRBV7-8 with TRBJ1-6, with D possibly TRBD1 on 5 matching bases. The CDR3 covers 14 residues. CDR1 and CDR2 from the germline V gene are SGHVS and FQNEAQ. V was trimmed by 4 bases and J by 8 bases, leaving 12 bases between them. For the CDR3, the DNA is TGTGCCAGCAGCTCAGGGCAGGGACATTCACCCCTCCACTTT. Its translation is CASSSGQGHSPLHF.

The V call is TRBV6-6, the J call TRBJ2-7; no definite D call. V lost 3 bases and J 3 bases, leaving 9 bases between the germline ends. The length of the CDR3 is 13 residues. Germline loops: CDR1 MNHNY, CDR2 SVGAGI (reference sequence). The CDR3 loop reads CASSYSLYYEQYF. The CDR3 nucleotides are TGTGCCAGCAGTTATAGTCTTTACTACGAGCAGTACTTC.